Below, 14 T cell receptor beta chains from the same sample are listed, as sequenced in a study of T cell repertoires in cytomegalovirus infection. No antigen has been assigned to these receptors. Each CDR3 protein gets one entry after TCRdb re-called the reads with MiXCR. The repertoire holds approximately 910,000 distinct CDR3 sequences, with 30% to 40% as singletons. Sequencing used cultured CD8+ T cells from PBMCs, obtained from culture after CMV antigen stimulation. The receptors were sampled from a human donor in good health (CMV status not recorded). Some clones in this sample may be carry-over from other donors' samples.

The CDR3 bases are TGTGCCAGCAGCTTCGGTCTAGCGGGGGGAAGCTACAATGAGCAGTTCTTC. Translating gives CASSFGLAGGSYNEQFF. The chain combines TRBV7-9 with TRBJ2-1; 11 positions agree with TRBD2. After removal of 3 bases from V and 3 bases from J, the junction contained 7 bases not matched to a gene. Looked up from germline, CDR1 is SEHNR and CDR2 is FQNEAQ (reference sequence). This CDR3 is built from 17 residues. Full variable domain (rest looked up from reference TRBV7-9 and TRBJ2-1): DTGVSQNPRHKITKRGQNVTFRCDPISEHNRLYWYRQTLGQGPEFLTYFQNEAQLEKSRLLSDRFSAERPKGSFSTLEIQRTEQGDSAMYLCASSFGLAGGSYNEQFFGPGTRLTVL.

The chain joins TRBV12-5 to TRBJ2-1, with a weak D call TRBD1 (6 bases). The CDR3 covers 14 residues. The germline V gene encodes CDR1 LGHNT and CDR2 FRNRAP. V lost 6 bases, J lost 9 bases, and 18 bases lay in between. CDR3 amino acids: CASGAPYDRSEQFF. The CDR3 coding sequence is TGTGCTAGTGGAGCTCCGTATGACAGGAGTGAGCAGTTCTTC.

This clonotype was found many times. The genes are TRBV7-6 and TRBJ2-3; D remains unclear. Germline assignment: CDR1 SGHVS and CDR2 FNYEAQ. V dropped 5 bases and J dropped 1 base, with 10 bases sitting between them. The CDR3 is made up of 14 amino acids. The CDR3 DNA is TGTGCCAGCAGCCCCCTTCTGGGCACAGATACGCAGTATTTT. Its translation: CASSPLLGTDTQYF.

This rearrangement joins TRBV6-2 or TRBV6-3 to TRBJ2-4; the match to TRBD1 covers 7 bases. The CDR3 extends over 17 amino acids. Unmatched junction bases numbered 10, after V lost 2 bases and J lost 3 bases. In germline, CDR1 is MNHEY, CDR2 SVGEGT. The CDR3 sequence is CASSYRRGQAFKNIQYF. The DNA of the CDR3 is TGTGCCAGCAGTTACCGCCGCGGACAGGCTTTCAAAAACATTCAGTACTTC.

This clonotype has just one count. This may be a read error: a much more frequent sequence differs by one nucleotide. V and J are TRBV7-6 and TRBJ2-5; tentatively, D is TRBD1 (6 bases). Germline V gene data show CDR1 as SGHVS and CDR2 as FNYEAQ. The CDR3 is 13 amino acids. The CDR3 coding sequence is TGTGTCAGCAGCAGCAGGGGACCGGAGACCCAGTACTTC. It specifies CVSSSRGPETQYF.

The chain combines TRBV7-9 with TRBJ2-2; TRBD1 is a possible D gene (6 bases). Germline V gene data show CDR1 as SEHNR and CDR2 as FQNEAQ (reference sequence). Trimming left V 3 bases short and J 1 base short, with 9 bases between. The CDR3 contains 15 residues. CDR3 bases: TGTGCCAGCAGCTTTCAGGGGAAGAACACCGGGGAGCTGTTTTTT. Translating gives CASSFQGKNTGELFF.

This clonotype was counted between two and nine times. The rearrangement uses TRBV28 and TRBJ1-1; possibly TRBD1 for D (6 bases). The germline V gene encodes CDR1 MDHEN and CDR2 SYDVKM. The CDR3 consists of 12 residues. V was trimmed by 3 bases and J by 7 bases, leaving 9 bases between them. CDR3 bases: TGTGCCAGCAGTTTGGGGACAATTGAAGCTTTCTTT. Translated, it gives CASSLGTIEAFF.

This sequence joins TRBV10-1 and TRBJ1-1, with D perhaps TRBD1 (6 bases). The V end lost 4 bases, the J end lost 1 base, and 13 bases lay between the germline ends. This CDR3 has 15 residues. CDR1 and CDR2 from the germline V gene are WNHNN and SYGVQD (reference sequence). CDR3 coding DNA: TGCGCCAGCAGTGCCATTAGGACAGCGAACACTGAAGCTTTCTTT. It codes for CASSAIRTANTEAFF.

The genes are TRBV6-2 or TRBV6-3 and TRBJ2-7; tentative D call: TRBD2 (5 bases). Trimming took 7 bases from V and 3 from J, leaving 10 bases between them. The CDR3 totals 12 residues. Germline V gives CDR1 MNHEY, CDR2 SVGEGT. The chain's CDR3 is CASTPGNYEQYF. Written as DNA, the CDR3 is TGTGCCAGCACACCGGGGAACTACGAGCAGTACTTC.

The CDR3: CASKKGLNTEAFF. The CDR3 nucleotides are TGTGCCAGCAAAAAGGGGTTGAACACTGAAGCTTTCTTT. This chain uses TRBV28 with TRBJ1-1, with D perhaps TRBD1 (5 bases). Germline V gene data show CDR1 as MDHEN and CDR2 as SYDVKM. This CDR3 contains 13 residues. Trimming pared 7 bases from V and 0 bases from J, leaving 9 bases between.

The chain is built from TRBV14 and TRBJ1-1; D perhaps matches TRBD1 (5 bases). Trimming stripped 2 bases from V and 6 bases from J, with 10 bases between. CDR1 is SGHDN and CDR2 is FVKESK in the germline V gene. The CDR3 consists of 13 residues. The CDR3 is CASSQWGRPEAFF. CDR3 sequence (DNA): TGTGCCAGCAGCCAATGGGGCCGGCCTGAAGCTTTCTTT.

As DNA, the CDR3 is TGTGCCAGCAGCGGGGGCCGGGACAGGGACATTCAGTACTTC. Amino acids: CASSGGRDRDIQYF. V usage is TRBV9 and J usage is TRBJ2-4; 9 bases align to TRBD1. This CDR3 contains 14 residues. Germline CDR1 SGDLS, CDR2 YYNGEE. V lost 3 bases to trimming and J lost 8 bases; unmatched junction nucleotides: 6.

In its sample, this clonotype was seen a few times. The chain has TRBV7-2 and TRBJ2-7, with D perhaps matching TRBD2 (5 bases). The germline gives CDR1 SGHTA, CDR2 FQGNSA. The CDR3 has 15 amino acids. The V gene lost 2 bases and the J gene lost 3 bases, with 14 bases spanning the gap. CDR3 sequence reads: CASSLNPGLNYEQYV. The CDR3 DNA is TGTGCCAGCAGCTTAAATCCCGGACTCAACTACGAGCAGTACGTC.

The V call is TRBV20-1, the J call TRBJ1-3; D is uncertain. Germline CDR1 is DFQATT and CDR2 is SNEGSKA (reference sequence). The ends were cut back, 0 bases at V and 0 bases at J, with 24 bases in the middle. CDR3 length: 20 amino acids. The CDR3 sequence is CSARDSPRETLMGSGNTIYF. CDR3 bases: TGCAGTGCTAGAGATTCCCCAAGAGAGACACTAATGGGCTCTGGAAACACCATATATTTT.